This TCR beta chain stems from a study of cytomegalovirus exposure and HLA in healthy donors. TCRdb keeps only in-frame clones here, not all; method: immunoSEQ multiplex PCR. This table has 130,000 or so clones, 85% to 90% appearing once. CDR1 and CDR2 (germline): SEHNR, FQNEAQ (reference sequence). The CDR3 covers 12 residues. Trimming at V came to 4 bases and at J to 6 bases, leaving 2 bases not matched to a gene. The sample taken for sequencing was PBMCs. The gene calls are TRBV7-9 and TRBJ2-7, with 8 bases that match TRBD1. The origin of this receptor is a woman younger than 30 in good health and CMV-seropositive. The chain's CDR3 is CASSSTGVEQYF. Here the CDR3 DNA reads TGTGCCAGCAGCTCGACAGGGGTCGAGCAGTACTTC.